This TCR beta chain was recovered during a study of T cells in Graves' hyperthyroidism and ophthalmopathy. Study information: Initial diagnosis, before any treatment, was when peripheral blood was collected.

With 6 bases removed from V and 12 bases from J, the gap between germline ends came to 16 bases. The V gene's germline CDR1 is MNHNS and CDR2 SASEGT. The CDR3 contains 12 residues. The CDR3 regions of TCR beta were amplified from RNA transcripts. RT-PCR in the first round (using the HTBI primer set) targeted the TCR CDR3. TCRdb ran MiXCR on the multiplex PCR reads and lists one entry per CDR3 protein. The repertoire holds around 420,000 distinct CDR3 sequences, with roughly 13% as singletons. Patients showing uncontrolled infection, other autoimmune disease, pregnancy or lactation were ineligible. Overall study results and limits: Most clonotypes expanded in thyroid above 0.001 were likewise present in blood.

As for this clonotype: The antigen remains unidentified.

Sequencing input: blood. The rearrangement uses TRBV6-1 and TRBJ2-3; D gene uncertain. The source is a woman younger than 35 with Graves' hyperthyroidism. The CDR3 region is CASSSMSLSQYF. The CDR3 DNA reads as TGTGCCAGCAGCAGTATGTCTCTAAGTCAGTATTTT.